The present TCR beta chain was sequenced within a study of T cell responses to AZD1222 COVID-19 vaccine. The study's findings and limits: A mostly white British donor set with more females was recruited, and clonal diversity was possibly underestimated. At baseline, just 5 or 6 AZD1222 recipients tested seropositive.

Worth noting for this clone: The antigen is unknown.

Assay: immunoSEQ multiplex PCR; the TCRdb copy retains only in-frame clones and omits some. The table includes 120,000 or so clones, roughly nine tenths detected once. The source of this sequence is an adult in good health. Sequencing was performed on peripheral blood, taken on day 0 of AZD1222 vaccination.

The CDR3 protein is CASSQDWLAGAGGTEAFF. The CDR3 DNA reads TGTGCCAGCAGCCAAGATTGGCTGGCGGGGGCCGGGGGCACTGAAGCTTTCTTT. The chain uses TRBV14 and TRBJ1-1; D is possibly TRBD1 (6 bases). With 0 bases removed from V and 4 bases from J, the gap between germline ends came to 21 bases. The CDR3 loop spans 18 amino acids. Per the germline V gene, CDR1 is SGHDN and CDR2 is FVKESK.